The source of this T cell receptor (beta chain) is a study of OX40 agonist ivuxolimab in advanced cancers. As for the study more broadly: Ivuxolimab was a fully human IgG2 agonistic monoclonal antibody targeting the costimulatory receptor OX40 (CD134). Partial responses were achieved by three dose-escalation patients, of whom one had hepatocellular carcinoma and two had cutaneous melanoma. Prior anti-PD-1, anti-PD-L1 or anti-CTLA-4 therapy was permitted, and 40% of dose-escalation patients had received checkpoint inhibitors. Of the approximately 50 patients in dose escalation, about 20 had hepatocellular carcinoma, about 15 had melanoma, 9 had renal cell carcinoma and 9 had head and neck cancer. Intravenous ivuxolimab was administered to patients every 2 weeks at six dose levels: 0.01, 0.1, 0.3, 1.5, 3 and 10 mg/kg. The point of sequencing TCRbeta in the periphery was to test whether ivuxolimab changed TCR sequence diversity and drove clonal T-cell expansion. In the dose-escalation cohort, 75% to 90% of patients were male, and the mean age was 60 years with a range of roughly 23 to 90. The paper covers the monotherapy dose-escalation part of the phase I ivuxolimab trial, which included N of about 50 patients. What the research found in general, with its limitations: Which antigens the clonally expanded peripheral T cells were specific for was not determined. Clonal expansion of both CD4+ and CD8+ blood T cells was observed from baseline to week 6 at doses 0.1 to 3.0 mg/kg. Low levels of normalized T-cell clonal expansion were also shown by some nonresponding patients. In partial responders in the 0.1-3.0 mg/kg groups, normalized peripheral clonal expansion was found to be among the lowest, especially among CD8+ T cells. After ivuxolimab, more expanded clones were found on average in CD8+ T cells than in CD4+ T cells.

Genomic DNA was isolated from the sorted cells so that the TCRbeta CDR3 region could be sequenced. The immunoSEQ Assay was used to sequence the TCRbeta CDR3 regions. Sourced from immuneACCESS, this table was stored by TCRdb with only in-frame sequences that have V and J called. A share of the clones is absent; for the studies checked, an unresolved V gene accounts for under half, and the remainder has no known explanation. This sample lists tens of thousands of clones; approximately 93% were detected once. The ten largest clones take up roughly 6.7% of the sample. CDR1 and CDR2, looked up from the germline V gene (reference sequence), are SEHNR and FQNEAQ. V is cut back by 4 bases and J by 5 bases, with 11 bases in the junction unmatched. The CDR3 sequence holds 16 residues, the cysteine and phenylalanine included. The read is trimmed to its CDR3 DNA, 48 bases read in frame from base 1. On this clone itself: The antigen it recognizes is unknown. Within one base of it there is no much larger clone, and no base qualities were kept.

Patients with a history of autoimmune disease or receiving systemic immunosuppression were excluded from the trial. Peripheral blood for TCR sequencing was collected from all dose cohorts at baseline, on cycle 4 day 1, and on cycle 7 day 1. The samples were drawn from a first-in-human, open-label, multicenter phase I dose-escalation trial of ivuxolimab. Adults with locally advanced or metastatic melanoma, renal cell, hepatocellular, or head and neck squamous cell carcinoma were enrolled in the trial. Before TCR sequencing, CD4+ T cells and CD8+ T cells from peripheral blood were sorted into separate populations.

Sequencing was performed on CD4+ or CD8+ T cells sorted from blood, taken in a trial of the OX40 agonist ivuxolimab. The sequence joins TRBV7-9 to TRBJ2-1, and 7 junctional nucleotides match TRBD2. This clonotype was obtained from an adult with an advanced solid tumor such as melanoma, head and neck, liver or kidney cancer. The DNA is TGTGCCAGCAGCTCGGTCGTGGGGAGGGCTCACAATGAGCAGTTCTTC. Protein translation: CASSSVVGRAHNEQFF. Reference TRBV7-9 and TRBJ2-1 genes cover what lies past the CDR3, so the full variable domain is DTGVSQNPRHKITKRGQNVTFRCDPISEHNRLYWYRQTLGQGPEFLTYFQNEAQLEKSRLLSDRFSAERPKGSFSTLEIQRTEQGDSAMYLCASSSVVGRAHNEQFFGPGTRLTVL.